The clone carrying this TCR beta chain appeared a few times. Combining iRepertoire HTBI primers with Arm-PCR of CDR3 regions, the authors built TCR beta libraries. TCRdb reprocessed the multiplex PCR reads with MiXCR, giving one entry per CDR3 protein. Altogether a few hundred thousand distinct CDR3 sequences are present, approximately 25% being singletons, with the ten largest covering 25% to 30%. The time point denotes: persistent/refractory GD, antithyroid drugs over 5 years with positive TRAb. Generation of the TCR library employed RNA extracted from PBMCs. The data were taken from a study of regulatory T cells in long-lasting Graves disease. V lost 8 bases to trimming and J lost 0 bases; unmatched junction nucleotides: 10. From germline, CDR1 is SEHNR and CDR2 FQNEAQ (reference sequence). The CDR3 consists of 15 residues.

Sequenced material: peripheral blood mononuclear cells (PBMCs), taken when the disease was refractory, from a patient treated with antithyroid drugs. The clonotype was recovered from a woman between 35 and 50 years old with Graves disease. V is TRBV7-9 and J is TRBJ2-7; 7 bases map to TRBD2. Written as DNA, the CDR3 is TGTGCCAGCTCACGCACTAGCGTACTCTCCTACGAGCAGTACTTC. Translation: CASSRTSVLSYEQYF.